The clone carrying this T cell receptor (beta chain) was counted only a few times. Self-reported history from a screening survey and questionnaire set each donor's cohort. These data come from a study of blood T cell repertoires in COVID-19. Study overall: Each recovered donor of Cohort 3 presented with two negative PCRs, clearance, or symptom resolution.

Libraries were prepared by immunoSEQ multiplex PCR; TCRdb keeps only in-frame clonotypes and omits some of them. Here the sample spans about 150,000 clones, roughly 85% being singletons. V dropped 0 bases and J dropped 1; count of bases not matched to a gene: 4. Per the germline V gene, CDR1 is SGHNT and CDR2 is YYREEE (reference sequence). The CDR3 loop spans 18 amino acids. Input material: PBMCs or T cells enriched from blood (not recorded which). The chain has TRBV5-4 and TRBJ2-7; 16 bases align to TRBD2. The sequence derives from a woman in her 70s in a cohort exposed to, infected with or recovered from COVID-19 (not recorded which). In DNA form, the CDR3 reads TGTGCCAGCAGCTTGGGCGGGACTAGCGGGAGGGCTTCCTACGAGCAGTACTTC. Translated: CASSLGGTSGRASYEQYF.